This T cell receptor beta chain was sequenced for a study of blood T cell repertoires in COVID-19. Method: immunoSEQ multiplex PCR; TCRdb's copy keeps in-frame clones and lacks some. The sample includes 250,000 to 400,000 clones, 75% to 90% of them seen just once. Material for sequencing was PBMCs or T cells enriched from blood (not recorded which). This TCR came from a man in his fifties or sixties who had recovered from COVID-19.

CDR3 region: CASSLEDRAAGELFF. CDR3 DNA sequence: TGTGCCAGCAGCTTAGAGGATCGCGCGGCCGGGGAGCTGTTTTTT. This sequence joins TRBV11-2 and TRBJ2-2; D is ambiguous. Germline V CDR1 and CDR2: SGHAT, FQNNGV. The V gene lost 0 bases and the J gene lost 6 bases, with 11 bases spanning the gap. The CDR3 spans 15 residues.